This TCR beta chain was profiled in a study of T-cell reconstitution after alpha-beta-depleted transplantation in children. This CDR3 has 14 residues. Per the germline V gene, CDR1 is DFQATT and CDR2 is SNEGSKA (reference sequence). V was clipped by 3 bases and J by 0 bases, with 11 bases between them. Unique molecular identifiers featured in how the TCRbeta library was prepared. TCRdb re-called the PCR reads with MiXCR, one entry per CDR3 protein. The repertoire holds over 200,000 distinct CDR3 sequences, approximately 11% seen once, with 28% in the top ten. General study points: The study reportedly traced alpha-beta T cells about two months after transplant to several hundred expanded graft clones.

For this clonotype: The antigen is not known.

The V call is TRBV20-1, the J call TRBJ1-2; D is unclear. The input for sequencing was PBMCs, taken before TCRalphabeta/CD19-depleted stem cell transplant. The sequence was collected from a child younger than two with acute myeloid leukemia, due to receive a stem cell transplant. The CDR3 region has the DNA TGCAGTGCTAGGTCTCGGAAATCTAACTATGGCTACACCTTC. This gives the protein CSARSRKSNYGYTF.